A single sample is the source of the 2 T cell receptor beta chains below, sequenced in a study of blood T cell repertoires in COVID-19. The protocol was immunoSEQ multiplex PCR, while the TCRdb copy is restricted to in-frame clones and leaves out a portion. The data show roughly 350,000 clones, about 90% seen once. Material: peripheral blood. The receptors were sampled from an older woman with COVID-19, enrolled during active disease.

About this clone: Relative to the germline gene, one junction end is altered; a read error may explain this. This chain joins TRBV7-2 and TRBJ1-3; 7 nucleotides line up with TRBD1. The CDR3 is 15 amino acids. Germline-derived CDR1 and CDR2 are SGHTA and FQGNSA. The CDR3: CASTLGQGAGNTIYF. In nucleotides, the CDR3 is TGTGCCAGCACCTTAGGCCAGGGGGCTGGAAACACCATATATTTT.

V and J are TRBV29-1 and TRBJ1-2; D uncertain. The V end was cut by 7 bases, the J end by 7 bases, with 16 bases between. Germline V gene sequence: CDR1 SQVTM, CDR2 ANQGSEA. CDR3 length: 12 amino acids. The CDR3, as DNA: TGCAGCGACGGGGAGGGTTTAGGTGGCTACACCTTC. This translates into CSDGEGLGGYTF.